This passage covers 31 T cell receptor beta chains from one sample sequenced in a study of lymphopenia after photon versus proton radiotherapy. Clones were read by immunoSEQ multiplex PCR, and TCRdb kept only the in-frame ones, dropping some. There are 55,000 to 85,000 clones in the sample; less than 95% occur only once, and roughly 2.3% lies in the top ten. The sample consisted of peripheral blood, taken from a patient treated with photon-based radiotherapy. The receptors were gathered from a woman in her 40s with cholangiocarcinoma.

The rearrangement links TRBV7-9 to TRBJ1-1; the D gene is possibly TRBD1 (5 bases). The V gene lost 3 bases and the J gene lost 3 bases, with 17 bases spanning the gap. The CDR3 is 16 residues long. CDR1 SEHNR and CDR2 FQNEAQ come from the germline V gene (reference sequence). The CDR3 coding sequence is TGTGCCAGCAGCTTGGAAGGGGTCAGGAGAGACACTGAAGCTTTCTTT. Translation gives CASSLEGVRRDTEAFF.

The V call is TRBV7-2, the J call TRBJ2-2, with 7 bases aligning to TRBD2. The CDR3 runs 15 residues. Germline assignment: CDR1 SGHTA and CDR2 FQGNSA. Germline trimming cut 7 bases from V and 7 bases from J; bases unmatched to any gene: 12. This chain's CDR3 is CASKKRAGAVGELFF. CDR3 sequence (DNA): TGTGCCAGCAAGAAGAGGGCGGGAGCGGTCGGGGAGCTGTTTTTT.

The chain joins TRBV9 to TRBJ1-5; D uncertain. Germline lookup yields CDR1 SGDLS and CDR2 YYNGEE. V dropped 0 bases and J dropped 3 bases, with 10 bases sitting between them. The CDR3 length is 15 residues. CDR3 protein: CASSVAATVNQPQHF. CDR3 bases: TGTGCCAGCAGCGTAGCTGCAACAGTCAATCAGCCCCAGCATTTT.

The CDR3 DNA sequence: TGTGCCAGCAGCCCGGGGACAGGGGGCTACGAGCAGTACTTC. It specifies CASSPGTGGYEQYF. V gene TRBV7-6 combines with J gene TRBJ2-7, with 11 bases that match TRBD1. CDR3 length: 14 amino acids. Germline V gives CDR1 SGHVS, CDR2 FNYEAQ. The junction had 3 bases not matched to a gene; V was cut back by 5 bases and J by 3 bases.

This rearrangement joins TRBV30 to TRBJ1-4; 10 bases agree with TRBD1. CDR1 GTSNPN and CDR2 SVGIG come from the germline V gene (reference sequence). The CDR3 contains 14 residues. Germline trimming cut 2 bases from V and 8 bases from J; bases unmatched to any gene: 5. The CDR3 sequence is CAWSLGTGEEKLFF. The DNA of the CDR3 is TGTGCCTGGAGTTTAGGGACAGGGGAAGAAAAACTGTTTTTT.

This chain joins TRBV6-1 and TRBJ2-1; 8 bases agree with TRBD1. Germline CDR1 MNHNS, CDR2 SASEGT. The CDR3 consists of 14 residues. Trimming cost V 7 bases and J 3 bases; bases outside gene matches: 5. CDR3 in DNA: TGTGCCAGCATGGGGGACAGGCTCTACAATGAGCAGTTCTTC. Translated: CASMGDRLYNEQFF.

The chain couples TRBV5-4 to TRBJ2-7; 8 bases line up with TRBD1. The ends lost 4 bases at V and 0 bases at J; junction bases unmatched: 6. The CDR3 is 15 amino acids. Germline CDR1 reads SGHNT; CDR2 reads YYREEE (reference sequence). The CDR3 region has the DNA TGTGCCAGCAGCCCGAGACAGGGGTCCTCCTACGAGCAGTACTTC. Encoded protein: CASSPRQGSSYEQYF.

This clone has only a few counts. The V call is TRBV2, the J call TRBJ1-1, with unresolved D. Per the germline V gene, CDR1 is SNHLY and CDR2 is FYNNEI. V lost 7 bases and J lost 5, with 17 bases in between. This CDR3 has 14 amino acids. The CDR3 DNA sequence: TGTGCCAGCACACCCCTAAAGGAAGAGACTGAAGCTTTCTTT. Protein product: CASTPLKEETEAFF. Variable domain in full (rest from reference TRBV2 and TRBJ1-1): EPEVTQTPSHQVTQMGQEVILRCVPISNHLYFYWYRQILGQKVEFLVSFYNNEISEKSEIFDDQFSVERPDGSNFTLKIRSTKLEDSAMYFCASTPLKEETEAFFGQGTRLTVV.

As for this clone: At one end the junction does not follow the germline gene, possibly because of a read error. The chain joins TRBV7-3 to TRBJ2-1; maybe TRBD2 (5 bases). This CDR3 is built from 14 residues. Germline V CDR1 and CDR2: SGHTA, FQGTGA. As DNA, the CDR3 is TGTGCCAGCAGCTTGGTGGACTCCTTCAATGAGCAGTTCTTC. It encodes CASSLVDSFNEQFF.

The J gene is TRBJ2-7, the V gene TRBV28; perhaps D is TRBD1 or TRBD2 (5 bases each). The germline gives CDR1 MDHEN, CDR2 SYDVKM. Trimming cost V 2 bases and J 3 bases, with 11 bases left between them. The CDR3 spans 14 residues. This CDR3 is CASSLGGPFYEQYF. CDR3 coding DNA: TGTGCCAGCAGTTTAGGGGGTCCTTTCTACGAGCAGTACTTC.

V usage is TRBV27 and J usage is TRBJ1-1; D is ambiguous. The V gene lost 5 bases and the J gene lost 1 base, with 11 bases spanning the gap. The germline V gene encodes CDR1 MNHEY and CDR2 SMNVEV (reference sequence). The CDR3 has 14 residues. CDR3 DNA sequence: TGTGCCAGCAGTCCAAAAGGGTGGAACACTGAAGCTTTCTTT. Its translation is CASSPKGWNTEAFF.

The chain recombines TRBV7-3 with TRBJ2-1; 10 bases agree with TRBD2. The germline CDR1 and CDR2 sequences are SGHTA and FQGTGA. CDR3 length: 16 residues. V was clipped by 6 bases and J by 6 bases; unmatched bases: 11. CDR3 coding DNA: TGTGCCAGCAGTCTCGCCAGCGGGGGGGCATTCAATGAGCAGTTCTTC. It encodes CASSLASGGAFNEQFF. Variable domain in full (rest from reference TRBV7-3 and TRBJ2-1): GAGVSQTPSNKVTEKGKYVELRCDPISGHTALYWYRQSLGQGPEFLIYFQGTGAADDSGLPNDRFFAVRPEGSVSTLKIQRTERGDSAVYLCASSLASGGAFNEQFFGPGTRLTVL.

The chain recombines TRBV28 with TRBJ1-6; 7 bases agree with TRBD1. The CDR3 runs to 14 residues. J was trimmed by 6 bases and V by 4 bases; bases with no gene match: 3. From germline, CDR1 is MDHEN and CDR2 SYDVKM. The CDR3 nucleotides are TGTGCCAGCAGTTCTGGACAGGTTAATTCACCCCTCCACTTT. Its translation is CASSSGQVNSPLHF.

The chain is built from TRBV2 and TRBJ2-2; 11 nucleotides align to TRBD2. The CDR3 consists of 14 residues. Trimming at V came to 10 bases and at J to 1 base, leaving 2 bases not matched to a gene. Germline-derived CDR1 and CDR2 are SNHLY and FYNNEI. CDR3 DNA: TGTGCCACCCTAGCGGGGGGGAACACCGGGGAGCTGTTTTTT. Translated: CATLAGGNTGELFF.

The gene calls are TRBV29-1 and TRBJ1-1; tentatively, D is TRBD1 (5 bases). With 3 bases removed from V and 0 bases from J, the gap between germline ends came to 29 bases. Germline loops: CDR1 SQVTM, CDR2 ANQGSEA. The length of the CDR3 is 20 residues. The CDR3 sequence: CSVDPLSQFGGITMNTEAFF. The CDR3 nucleotides are TGCAGCGTTGATCCTCTGAGCCAGTTCGGGGGAATAACCATGAACACTGAAGCTTTCTTT.

The rearrangement joins TRBV27 to TRBJ1-6; D remains unclear. This CDR3 comprises 15 residues. V gave up 7 bases and J gave up 0 bases, with 10 bases separating them. Germline CDR1 reads MNHEY; CDR2 reads SMNVEV (reference sequence). CDR3 nucleotide sequence: TGTGCCAGCAAGGTTGGGAGCTCCTATAATTCACCCCTCCACTTT. It encodes CASKVGSSYNSPLHF.

The chain links TRBV6-5 to TRBJ1-1; D ambiguous. CDR1 and CDR2 (germline): MNHEY, SVGAGI. Trimming stripped 7 bases from V and 3 bases from J, with 15 bases between. The CDR3 has 14 amino acids. The CDR3 reads CASTQRAAYTEAFF. The DNA for the CDR3 is TGTGCCAGCACCCAAAGGGCGGCCTACACTGAAGCTTTCTTT.

The chain couples TRBV30 to TRBJ2-7; TRBD1 or TRBD2 may be the D gene (6 bases each). CDR1 and CDR2 from the germline V gene are GTSNPN and SVGIG (reference sequence). V shed 0 bases and J shed 6 bases, with 15 bases lying between them. This CDR3 comprises 14 residues. CDR3 sequence: CAWSVGGPVGEQYF. DNA for the CDR3: TGTGCCTGGAGTGTAGGGGGGCCGGTAGGCGAGCAGTACTTC. The full variable domain, in which reference TRBV30 and TRBJ2-7 provide the parts outside the CDR3, is SQTIHQWPATLVQPVGSPLSLECTVEGTSNPNLYWYRQAAGRGLQLLFYSVGIGQISSEVPQNLSASRPQDRQFILSSKKLLLSDSGFYLCAWSVGGPVGEQYFGPGTRLTVT.

The chain carries TRBV15 and TRBJ2-5; TRBD1 aligns across 7 bases. J lost 0 bases, V lost 8 bases, and 9 bases had no gene match. The CDR3 length is 15 residues. Germline V gene data show CDR1 as LNHNV and CDR2 as YYDKDF (reference sequence). CDR3 DNA sequence: TGTGCCACCGGTAAAGGGGGCGGGTACCAAGAGACCCAGTACTTC. This sequence encodes CATGKGGGYQETQYF.

This chain connects TRBV28 to TRBJ2-7; tentative D call: TRBD1 (5 bases). The CDR3 has 13 residues. The germline V gene encodes CDR1 MDHEN and CDR2 SYDVKM. V was clipped by 2 bases and J by 6 bases, with 11 bases between them. The CDR3 reads CASSLSRVGEQYF. In nucleotides, the CDR3 is TGTGCCAGCAGTTTAAGCAGGGTTGGCGAGCAGTACTTC.

The CDR3: CSVEDFTATAYNEQFF. CDR3 DNA sequence: TGCAGCGTTGAAGACTTCACGGCGACAGCTTACAATGAGCAGTTCTTC. The chain has TRBV29-1 and TRBJ2-1; maybe TRBD1 (5 bases). V was pared by 0 bases and J by 4 bases, with 16 bases between. CDR3 length: 16 amino acids. Per the germline V gene, CDR1 is SQVTM and CDR2 is ANQGSEA.

The chain carries TRBV19 and TRBJ1-5; D not resolved. The CDR3 runs 14 residues. Per germline, CDR1 LNHDA and CDR2 SQIVND (reference sequence). The germline V and J ends were trimmed by 1 base and 9 bases, with 13 bases remaining between them. The CDR3 here is CASSIGTGMGPQHF. CDR3 bases: TGTGCCAGTAGTATAGGTACCGGGATGGGGCCCCAGCATTTT.

This rearrangement joins TRBV18 to TRBJ2-4; D is undetermined. V was shortened by 6 bases and J by 7 bases, with 13 bases between the two germline ends. Germline-derived CDR1 and CDR2 are KGHSH and LQKENI. This CDR3 spans 13 amino acids. The DNA of the CDR3 is TGTGCCAGCTCTTACTCCGCCGCGAACATTCAGTACTTC. It is translated as CASSYSAANIQYF.

The chain combines TRBV5-5 with TRBJ2-7; no definite D call. Germline V gives CDR1 SGHKS, CDR2 YYEKEE (reference sequence). The ends were cut back, 5 bases at V and 0 bases at J, with 15 bases in the middle. This CDR3 is built from 15 residues. Here the CDR3 DNA reads TGTGCCAGCAGTCCCGACTCCAGAAGCTCCTACGAGCAGTACTTC. It translates to CASSPDSRSSYEQYF.

V gene TRBV30 combines with J gene TRBJ2-2; D gene uncertain. Trimming cost V 0 bases and J 1 base, with 6 bases left between them. Germline assignment: CDR1 GTSNPN and CDR2 SVGIG (reference sequence). This CDR3 spans 14 amino acids. CDR3 coding DNA: TGTGCCTGGAGTGTAAAAGGGAACACCGGGGAGCTGTTTTTT. Translated, it gives CAWSVKGNTGELFF. Looking up the rest from reference TRBV30 and TRBJ2-2 gives the full variable domain: SQTIHQWPATLVQPVGSPLSLECTVEGTSNPNLYWYRQAAGRGLQLLFYSVGIGQISSEVPQNLSASRPQDRQFILSSKKLLLSDSGFYLCAWSVKGNTGELFFGEGSRLTVL.

The DNA of the CDR3 is TGTGCCAGCAGCCCGGCCGGGACAAAGAACTATGGCTACACCTTC. It is translated as CASSPAGTKNYGYTF. The chain employs TRBV7-2 and TRBJ1-2, with D possibly matching TRBD1 (6 bases). The CDR3 runs to 15 residues. V gave up 5 bases and J gave up 2 bases, with 15 bases separating them. CDR1 SGHTA and CDR2 FQGNSA come from the germline V gene. Drawing the rest from reference TRBV7-2 and TRBJ1-2, the complete variable domain is GAGVSQSPSNKVTEKGKDVELRCDPISGHTALYWYRQSLGQGLEFLIYFQGNSAPDKSGLPSDRFSAERTGGSVSTLTIQRTQQEDSAVYLCASSPAGTKNYGYTFGSGTRLTVV.

The gene calls are TRBV12-1 and TRBJ2-1; TRBD2 was called by the table and not checked on the DNA. TRBV12-1 constitutes a pseudogene. The CDR3 loop spans 15 amino acids. The CDR3 is CASRNGAGSDNEQFF. CDR3 in DNA: TGTGCCAGCAGGAACGGAGCCGGATCTGACAATGAGCAGTTCTTC.

The J gene is TRBJ2-5, the V gene TRBV7-2; the match to TRBD2 covers 8 bases. V lost 7 bases, J lost 5 bases, and 12 bases stayed unmatched. Looked up from germline, CDR1 is SGHTA and CDR2 is FQGNSA. The CDR3 contains 15 residues. Here the CDR3 reads CASTPSGLEVETQYF. The DNA for the CDR3 is TGTGCCAGCACCCCATCGGGACTAGAGGTCGAGACCCAGTACTTC.

The rearrangement links TRBV7-9 to TRBJ2-1; the D is unclear. CDR1 SEHNR and CDR2 FQNEAQ come from the germline V gene (reference sequence). The V gene lost 1 base and the J gene lost 9 bases, with 4 bases spanning the gap. The CDR3 totals 11 residues. The CDR3 protein is CASSLESEQFF. The CDR3 region has the DNA TGTGCCAGCAGCTTAGAGTCTGAGCAGTTCTTC. Full variable domain (outside the CDR3, taken from reference TRBV7-9 and TRBJ2-1): DTGVSQNPRHKITKRGQNVTFRCDPISEHNRLYWYRQTLGQGPEFLTYFQNEAQLEKSRLLSDRFSAERPKGSFSTLEIQRTEQGDSAMYLCASSLESEQFFGPGTRLTVL.

This clone occurred once. The CDR3 DNA follows: TGCGCCAGCAGCCGAGGGACAGGGGGCGGGTACGAGCAGTACTTC. Its protein product is CASSRGTGGGYEQYF. The chain recombines TRBV5-1 with TRBJ2-7; 12 nucleotides agree with TRBD1. The CDR3 has 15 amino acids. CDR1 is SGHRS, CDR2 YFSETQ, per germline. The V gene end was trimmed by 4 bases and the J gene end by 4 bases; junction bases not matched to a gene: 6.

This chain uses TRBV30 with TRBJ1-2, with 7 bases aligning to TRBD1. The CDR3 is 14 amino acids. The V gene end was trimmed by 7 bases and the J gene end by 4 bases; junction bases not matched to a gene: 12. CDR1 GTSNPN and CDR2 SVGIG come from the germline V gene (reference sequence). CDR3 sequence: CALPHDRAAYGYTF. Written as DNA, the CDR3 is TGTGCCTTACCCCACGACAGGGCGGCCTATGGCTACACCTTC.